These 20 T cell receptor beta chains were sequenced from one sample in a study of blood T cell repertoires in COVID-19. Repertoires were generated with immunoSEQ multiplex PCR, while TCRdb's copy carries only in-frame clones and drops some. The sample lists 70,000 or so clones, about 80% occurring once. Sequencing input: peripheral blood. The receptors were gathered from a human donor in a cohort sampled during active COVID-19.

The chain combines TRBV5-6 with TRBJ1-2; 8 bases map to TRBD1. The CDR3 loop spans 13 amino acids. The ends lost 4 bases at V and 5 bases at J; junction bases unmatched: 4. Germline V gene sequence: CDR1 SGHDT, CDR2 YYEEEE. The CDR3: CASSGGTGYGYTF. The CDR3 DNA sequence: TGTGCCAGCAGCGGCGGGACAGGTTATGGCTACACCTTC.

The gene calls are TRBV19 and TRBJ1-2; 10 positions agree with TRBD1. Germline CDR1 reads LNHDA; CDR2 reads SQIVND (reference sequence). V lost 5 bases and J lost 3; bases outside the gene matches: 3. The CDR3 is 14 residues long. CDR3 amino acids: CASSSGTGDYGYTF. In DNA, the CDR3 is TGTGCCAGTAGTTCCGGGACAGGGGACTATGGCTACACCTTC.

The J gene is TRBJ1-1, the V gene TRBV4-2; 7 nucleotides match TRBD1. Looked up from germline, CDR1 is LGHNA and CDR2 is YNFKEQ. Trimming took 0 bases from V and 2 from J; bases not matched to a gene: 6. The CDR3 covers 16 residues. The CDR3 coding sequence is TGTGCCAGCAGCCAAGAACCGACAGGGCTCAACACTGAAGCTTTCTTT. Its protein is CASSQEPTGLNTEAFF.

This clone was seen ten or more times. The CDR3 is CASSLFQTGTGGEETQYF. CDR3 nucleotides: TGCGCCAGCAGCCTTTTTCAGACCGGGACAGGGGGCGAGGAGACCCAGTACTTC. V and J are TRBV4-3 and TRBJ2-5, with 12 bases identical to TRBD1. Germline values: CDR1 LGHNA, CDR2 YSLEER. With V trimmed by 4 bases and J by 5 bases, 14 bases remained unmatched. This CDR3 spans 18 amino acids.

The CDR3 DNA reads TGTGCCAGCAGCCGTGGAGGGGTCAATCAGCCCCAGCATTTT. Translating it yields CASSRGGVNQPQHF. This chain joins TRBV5-4 and TRBJ1-5; the D gene is possibly TRBD1 (5 bases). The CDR3 has 14 amino acids. The germline V gene encodes CDR1 SGHNT and CDR2 YYREEE (reference sequence). The V end was cut by 4 bases, the J end by 3 bases, with 11 bases between.

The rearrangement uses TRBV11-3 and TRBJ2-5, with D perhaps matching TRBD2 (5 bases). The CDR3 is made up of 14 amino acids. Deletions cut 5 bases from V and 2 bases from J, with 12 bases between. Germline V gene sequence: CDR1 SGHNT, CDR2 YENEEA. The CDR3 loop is CASSPHSGQETQYF. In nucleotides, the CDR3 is TGTGCCAGCAGCCCCCACAGCGGACAAGAGACCCAGTACTTC.

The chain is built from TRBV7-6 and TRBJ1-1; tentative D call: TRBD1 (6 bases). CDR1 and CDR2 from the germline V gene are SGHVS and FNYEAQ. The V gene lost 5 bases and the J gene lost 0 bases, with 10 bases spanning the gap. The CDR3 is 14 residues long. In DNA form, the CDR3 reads TGTGCCAGCAGCCAGGGGCGAATGAACACTGAAGCTTTCTTT. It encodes CASSQGRMNTEAFF. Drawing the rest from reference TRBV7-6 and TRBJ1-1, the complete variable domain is GAGVSQSPRYKVTKRGQDVALRCDPISGHVSLYWYRQALGQGPEFLTYFNYEAQQDKSGLPNDRFSAERPEGSISTLTIQRTEQRDSAMYRCASSQGRMNTEAFFGQGTRLTVV.

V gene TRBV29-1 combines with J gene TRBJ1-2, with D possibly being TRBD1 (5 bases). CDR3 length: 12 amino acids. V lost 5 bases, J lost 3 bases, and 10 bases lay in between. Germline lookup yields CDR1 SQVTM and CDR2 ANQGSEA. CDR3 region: CSVLGGDYGYTF. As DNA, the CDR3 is TGCAGCGTTCTGGGGGGTGACTATGGCTACACCTTC.

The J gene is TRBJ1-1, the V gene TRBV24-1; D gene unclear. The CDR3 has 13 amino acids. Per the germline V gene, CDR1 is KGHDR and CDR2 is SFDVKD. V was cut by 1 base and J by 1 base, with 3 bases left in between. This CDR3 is CATSDFGNTEAFF. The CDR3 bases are TGTGCCACCAGTGATTTCGGGAACACTGAAGCTTTCTTT.

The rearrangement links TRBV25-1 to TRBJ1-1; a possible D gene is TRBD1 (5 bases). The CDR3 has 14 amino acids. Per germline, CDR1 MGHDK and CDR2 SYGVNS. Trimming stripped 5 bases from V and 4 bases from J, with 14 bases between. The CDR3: CASSRGVLGTEAFF. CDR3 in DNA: TGTGCCAGCAGTCGGGGGGTTCTGGGCACTGAAGCTTTCTTT.

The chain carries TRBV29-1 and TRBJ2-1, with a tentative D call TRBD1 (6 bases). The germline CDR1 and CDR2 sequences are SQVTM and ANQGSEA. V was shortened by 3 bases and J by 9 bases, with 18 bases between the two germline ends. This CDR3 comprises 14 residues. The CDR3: CSVEGQAGVSEQFF. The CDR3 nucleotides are TGCAGCGTTGAGGGTCAGGCAGGGGTTAGTGAGCAGTTCTTC.

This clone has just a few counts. CDR3 protein: CASSISGTVNNEQFF. The CDR3 bases are TGTGCCAGTAGTATATCCGGGACAGTAAACAATGAGCAGTTCTTC. This chain links TRBV19 with TRBJ2-1; 7 bases agree with TRBD1. In germline, CDR1 is LNHDA, CDR2 SQIVND (reference sequence). V dropped 2 bases and J dropped 5; count of bases not matched to a gene: 6. The CDR3 extends over 15 amino acids.

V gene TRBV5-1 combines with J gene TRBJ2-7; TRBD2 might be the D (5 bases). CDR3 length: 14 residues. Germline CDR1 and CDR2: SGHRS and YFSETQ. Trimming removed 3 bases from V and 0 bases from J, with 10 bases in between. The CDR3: CASSSGGSSYEQYF. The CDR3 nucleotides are TGCGCCAGCAGCTCAGGCGGGTCCTCCTACGAGCAGTACTTC. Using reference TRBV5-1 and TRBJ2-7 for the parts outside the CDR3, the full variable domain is KAGVTQTPRYLIKTRGQQVTLSCSPISGHRSVSWYQQTPGQGLQFLFEYFSETQRNKGNFPGRFSGRQFSNSRSEMNVSTLELGDSALYLCASSSGGSSYEQYFGPGTRLTVT.

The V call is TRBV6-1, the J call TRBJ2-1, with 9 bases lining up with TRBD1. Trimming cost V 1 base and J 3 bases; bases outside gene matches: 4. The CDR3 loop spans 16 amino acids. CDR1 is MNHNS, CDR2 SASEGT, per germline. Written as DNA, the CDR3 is TGTGCCAGCAGTGAAGACGGGACAGGGAGCTACAATGAGCAGTTCTTC. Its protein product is CASSEDGTGSYNEQFF.

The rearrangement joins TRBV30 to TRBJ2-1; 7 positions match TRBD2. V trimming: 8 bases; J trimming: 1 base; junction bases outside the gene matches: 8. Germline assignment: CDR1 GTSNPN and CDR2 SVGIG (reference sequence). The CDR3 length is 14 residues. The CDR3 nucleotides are TGTGCCGCCATGGGGGGGGTTTCCTACAATGAGCAGTTCTTC. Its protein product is CAAMGGVSYNEQFF.

CDR3 loop: CASSFDRDTEAFF. In DNA form, the CDR3 reads TGTGCCAGCAGTTTCGACAGGGACACTGAAGCTTTCTTT. The V gene is TRBV12-3 or TRBV12-4, the J gene TRBJ1-1; 7 bases are shared with TRBD1. CDR3 size: 13 residues. The V gene end was trimmed by 3 bases and the J gene end by 3 bases; junction bases not matched to a gene: 1.

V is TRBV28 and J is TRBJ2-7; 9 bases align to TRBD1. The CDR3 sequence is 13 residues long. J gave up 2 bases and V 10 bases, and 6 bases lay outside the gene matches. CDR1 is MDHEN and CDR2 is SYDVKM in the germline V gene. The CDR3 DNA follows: TGTGCCACTGCTGGGGACAGGGCCTACGAGCAGTACTTC. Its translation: CATAGDRAYEQYF. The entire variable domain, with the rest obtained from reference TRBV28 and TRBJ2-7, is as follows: DVKVTQSSRYLVKRTGEKVFLECVQDMDHENMFWYRQDPGLGLRLIYFSYDVKMKEKGDIPEGYSVSREKKERFSLILESASTNQTSMYLCATAGDRAYEQYFGPGTRLTVT.

This chain's CDR3 is CAISETGENNSPLHF. CDR3 coding DNA: TGTGCCATCAGTGAGACCGGAGAGAATAATTCACCCCTCCACTTT. V gene TRBV10-3 combines with J gene TRBJ1-6; no definite D call. The CDR3 has 15 residues. Germline V CDR1 and CDR2: ENHRY, SYGVKD. V lost 2 bases and J 5 bases, leaving 10 bases between the germline ends.

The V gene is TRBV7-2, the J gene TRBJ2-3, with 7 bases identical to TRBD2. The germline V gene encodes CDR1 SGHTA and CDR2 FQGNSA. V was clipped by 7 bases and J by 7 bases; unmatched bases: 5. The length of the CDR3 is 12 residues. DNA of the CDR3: TGTGCCAGCACCGAACTAGCGTATACGCAGTATTTT. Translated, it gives CASTELAYTQYF.

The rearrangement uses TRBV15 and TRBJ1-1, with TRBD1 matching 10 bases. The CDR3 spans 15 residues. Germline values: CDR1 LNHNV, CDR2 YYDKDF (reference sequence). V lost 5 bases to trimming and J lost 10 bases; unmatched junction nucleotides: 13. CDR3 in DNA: TGTGCCACCAGCGTCCGGGACAGGGGTATGGCTGGAGCTTTCTTT. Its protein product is CATSVRDRGMAGAFF.